Sequencing of this T cell receptor beta chain was carried out in a study of blood T cell repertoires in COVID-19. Overall study: Researchers got acute and convalescent COVID-19 samples from the United States, Italy and Spain. PBMCs, B-cell-depleted T cells, or T cells provided the cDNA or gDNA that made up the material.

This CDR3 spans 17 amino acids. Losses at the gene ends were 3 bases for V and 6 bases for J; bases not matched to a gene: 14. CDR1 and CDR2 (germline): PRHDT, FYEKMQ (reference sequence). Methods used by the authors: Using reference gene primer amplification, nucleated cell counts were estimated. Assay: immunoSEQ multiplex PCR; the TCRdb copy retains only in-frame clones and omits some. V, J and clone size are taken as reported in that table, and D and trimming were inferred from the DNA itself. Here the sample spans under 200,000 clones, approximately 86% being singletons. The clonotype originates from a woman aged 60-75 years who had recovered from COVID-19. This chain uses TRBV13 with TRBJ1-5; 7 bases map to TRBD1. Sequencing input: peripheral blood. The CDR3 here is CASSFQGGSLRPQPQHF. The CDR3 bases are TGTGCCAGCAGCTTTCAGGGGGGAAGCCTTCGGCCTCAGCCCCAGCATTTT.